The next 27 T cell receptor beta chains were all read from a single sample in a study of beta chain features in type 1 diabetes. The investigators reverse transcribed all of the isolated RNA, so they sequenced expressed TCRB transcripts. Here immunoSEQ multiplex PCR was the method, and the copy in TCRdb shows in-frame clones only, minus some. The sample includes under 900,000 clones, roughly a sixth of them seen just once. Material: naive CD4+ T cells from blood. Receptor source: a woman younger than 35 in good health.

The rearrangement uses TRBV15 and TRBJ2-5; no reliable D call. The last part of the DNA fits TRBJ2-7 better; the J call may be wrong. This CDR3 contains 14 residues. Germline V gene data show CDR1 as LNHNV and CDR2 as YYDKDF (reference sequence). As DNA, the CDR3 is TGTGCCACCAGCTCCGAGGCAGGTTCCTACGAGCAGTACTTC. This translates into CATSSEAGSYEQYF.

Regarding this clone: The sample contains more than one DNA sequence encoding this CDR3. This chain joins TRBV28 and TRBJ1-5; no firm D call. Germline CDR1 MDHEN, CDR2 SYDVKM. V lost 2 bases, J lost 2 bases, and 4 bases lay in between. The CDR3 loop spans 13 amino acids. This chain's CDR3 is CASSLAGNQPQHF. The CDR3 DNA reads as TGTGCCAGCAGTTTAGCCGGCAATCAGCCCCAGCATTTT.

This clone was seen a few times. V usage is TRBV10-3 and J usage is TRBJ2-1; D tentatively fits TRBD1 or TRBD2 (5 bases each). Trimming removed 5 bases at V and 0 bases at J, with 11 bases between. CDR1 is ENHRY and CDR2 is SYGVKD in the germline V gene. The CDR3 sequence is 15 residues long. As DNA, the CDR3 is TGTGCCATCAGTCCCGGGACGACCTCCTACAATGAGCAGTTCTTC. This gives the protein CAISPGTTSYNEQFF.

This clone was seen only a few times. V usage is TRBV5-4 and J usage is TRBJ2-1, with 13 bases aligning to TRBD2. Germline lookup yields CDR1 SGHNT and CDR2 YYREEE (reference sequence). V lost 1 base, J lost 6 bases, and 4 bases stayed unmatched. The CDR3 consists of 16 residues. CDR3 sequence reads: CASSLRLAGGGNEQFF. Written as DNA, the CDR3 is TGTGCCAGCAGCTTGCGACTAGCGGGAGGCGGCAATGAGCAGTTCTTC.

This clone turned up a few times. The V gene is TRBV23-1, the J gene TRBJ2-2, with 7 nucleotides matching TRBD1. TRBV23-1 is given ORF status, its function remaining uncertain. The CDR3 runs 19 residues. V gave up 4 bases and J gave up 3 bases; unmatched junction bases: 17. CDR3 protein: CASSPLVHSRDSYTGELFF. The CDR3 coding sequence is TGCGCCAGCAGTCCCTTAGTCCACTCCCGGGACAGCTACACCGGGGAGCTGTTTTTT.

This clone was observed a few times. The identical CDR3 is also encoded by other nucleotide sequences in the sample. The chain has TRBV27 and TRBJ1-2; D call uncertain. This CDR3 has 12 residues. Trimming cost V 3 bases and J 7 bases, with 9 bases left between them. The V gene's germline CDR1 is MNHEY and CDR2 SMNVEV (reference sequence). The CDR3 here is CASSLRGFGYTF. CDR3 sequence (DNA): TGTGCCAGCAGTTTGCGAGGGTTTGGCTACACCTTC.

In DNA form, the CDR3 reads TGTGCCAGCAGTTACGGCAGGGGGGATTCCTATGGCTACACCTTC. It encodes CASSYGRGDSYGYTF. This chain uses TRBV6-6 with TRBJ1-2; 7 nucleotides line up with TRBD1. The CDR3 loop spans 15 amino acids. V trimming: 2 bases; J trimming: 4 bases; junction bases outside the gene matches: 7. Germline V lookup: CDR1 MNHNY, CDR2 SVGAGI (reference sequence).

The chain uses TRBV18 and TRBJ1-5; 8 bases fit TRBD1. This CDR3 region has 18 residues. In germline, CDR1 is KGHSH, CDR2 LQKENI. The V segment lost 5 bases and the J segment 0 bases; nucleotides outside the gene matches: 12. Written as DNA, the CDR3 is TGTGCCAGCTCAACCGGACAGGGCGCCGTCAATAGCAATCAGCCCCAGCATTTT. It specifies CASSTGQGAVNSNQPQHF.

V and J are TRBV7-9 and TRBJ2-2; D gene unclear. The CDR3 spans 14 residues. Germline CDR1 and CDR2: SEHNR and FQNEAQ (reference sequence). The ends were cut back, 3 bases at V and 5 bases at J, with 10 bases in the middle. CDR3 nucleotides: TGTGCCAGCAGCTTCAATCGGGTAACCGGGGAGCTGTTTTTT. This translates into CASSFNRVTGELFF. The entire variable domain, with the rest obtained from reference TRBV7-9 and TRBJ2-2, is as follows: DTGVSQNPRHKITKRGQNVTFRCDPISEHNRLYWYRQTLGQGPEFLTYFQNEAQLEKSRLLSDRFSAERPKGSFSTLEIQRTEQGDSAMYLCASSFNRVTGELFFGEGSRLTVL.

This clone was detected only a few times. The V gene is TRBV6-5, the J gene TRBJ1-1; the D is unclear. The germline gives CDR1 MNHEY, CDR2 SVGAGI. The CDR3 has 14 amino acids. Trimming left V 4 bases short and J 1 base short, with 10 bases between. The CDR3 protein is CASSSISRNTEAFF. The CDR3 nucleotides are TGTGCCAGCAGTTCCATCAGCCGGAACACTGAAGCTTTCTTT.

The chain is built from TRBV10-3 and TRBJ2-1; weak D call: TRBD2 (6 bases). V dropped 0 bases and J dropped 4 bases, with 13 bases sitting between them. Germline values: CDR1 ENHRY, CDR2 SYGVKD. The CDR3 is 16 amino acids. The CDR3 nucleotides read TGTGCCATCAGTGAGTCTCCTCTGGGACTGTACAATGAGCAGTTCTTC. Its protein product is CAISESPLGLYNEQFF.

The chain employs TRBV5-4 and TRBJ2-3; D possibly matches TRBD1 or TRBD2 (5 bases each). This CDR3 contains 12 residues. Deletions cut 5 bases from V and 6 bases from J, with 10 bases between. Germline CDR1 SGHNT, CDR2 YYREEE (reference sequence). This chain's CDR3 is CASRRDADTQYF. CDR3 nucleotide sequence: TGTGCCAGCAGACGGGACGCCGATACGCAGTATTTT.

The V and J genes are TRBV13 and TRBJ2-1; no definite D call. The CDR3 totals 12 residues. The germline V gene has CDR1 PRHDT and CDR2 FYEKMQ (reference sequence). With 0 bases removed from V and 15 bases from J, the gap between germline ends came to 12 bases. Here the CDR3 reads CASSLGGIGWFF. DNA of the CDR3: TGTGCCAGCAGCTTAGGCGGAATAGGCTGGTTCTTC.

The chain employs TRBV29-1 and TRBJ2-4, with D possibly TRBD1 on 7 matching bases. This CDR3 comprises 15 residues. V lost 3 bases, J lost 3 bases, and 15 bases lay in between. Germline-derived CDR1 and CDR2 are SQVTM and ANQGSEA. The CDR3 DNA reads as TGCAGCGTTGAGCTCGGGGGACAGCTCAAAAACATTCAGTACTTC. Amino acids: CSVELGGQLKNIQYF.

The chain employs TRBV9 and TRBJ2-7; D tentatively reads TRBD1 or TRBD2 (5 bases each). Germline V gene data show CDR1 as SGDLS and CDR2 as YYNGEE. This CDR3 contains 14 residues. Trimming stripped 4 bases from V and 7 bases from J, with 18 bases between. CDR3 loop: CASSFSGGTGEQYF. CDR3 nucleotide sequence: TGTGCCAGCAGCTTTAGTGGGGGAACGGGAGAGCAGTACTTC. The full variable domain, in which reference TRBV9 and TRBJ2-7 provide the parts outside the CDR3, is DSGVTQTPKHLITATGQRVTLRCSPRSGDLSVYWYQQSLDQGLQFLIQYYNGEERAKGNILERFSAQQFPDLHSELNLSSLELGDSALYFCASSFSGGTGEQYFGPGTRLTVT.

This clone came up a few times. The chain is built from TRBV11-2 and TRBJ2-7; 7 bases fit TRBD2. Germline CDR1 reads SGHAT; CDR2 reads FQNNGV. This CDR3 is built from 15 residues. Trimming removed 8 bases from V and 4 bases from J; junction bases left unmatched: 14. The CDR3 here is CASRPLAVLGYEQYF. The DNA for the CDR3 is TGTGCCAGCCGTCCCCTAGCGGTACTGGGGTACGAGCAGTACTTC.

This clone was observed a few times. J is TRBJ1-5 and V is TRBV2; 7 bases map to TRBD1. V lost 7 bases to trimming and J lost 2 bases; unmatched junction nucleotides: 8. The CDR3 sequence is 15 residues long. CDR1 and CDR2 (germline): SNHLY, FYNNEI. The CDR3 DNA is TGTGCCAGCACCGCGACCGGACAGGGCAATCAGCCCCAGCATTTT. Translated, it gives CASTATGQGNQPQHF.

This clone was counted only a few times. Distinct nucleotide sequences in the sample also encode this CDR3. The rearrangement joins TRBV7-9 to TRBJ2-3; D gene uncertain. CDR1 is SEHNR and CDR2 is FQNEAQ in the germline V gene (reference sequence). The V end lost 1 base, the J end lost 1 base, and 6 bases lay between the germline ends. The CDR3 consists of 14 residues. The CDR3 nucleotides are TGTGCCAGCAGCTTAGGGACCGGCACAGATACGCAGTATTTT. Translated: CASSLGTGTDTQYF.

This clone has only a few counts. The chain links TRBV4-1 to TRBJ2-3; TRBD1 or TRBD2 may be the D gene (5 bases each). Per germline, CDR1 MGHRA and CDR2 YSYEKL. The germline V and J ends were trimmed by 6 bases and 6 bases, with 13 bases remaining between them. This CDR3 is built from 13 residues. The CDR3 DNA reads as TGCGCCAGCAGTCCTTTAGGGACCGATACGCAGTATTTT. Its protein product is CASSPLGTDTQYF.

V and J are TRBV11-2 and TRBJ2-2; D gene unclear. This CDR3 contains 14 residues. Germline assignment: CDR1 SGHAT and CDR2 FQNNGV. Between the trimmed V and J ends, which lost 0 bases and 6 bases, there was a span of 8 bases. The CDR3 is CASSLDLGPGELFF. DNA for the CDR3: TGTGCCAGCAGCTTAGATTTAGGACCCGGGGAGCTGTTTTTT.

The sample holds a few counts of this clone. The rearrangement links TRBV7-8 to TRBJ1-4; maybe TRBD1 (5 bases). Germline CDR1 reads SGHVS; CDR2 reads FQNEAQ. With 5 bases removed from V and 8 bases from J, the gap between germline ends came to 21 bases. The CDR3 extends over 16 amino acids. CDR3 sequence (DNA): TGTGCCAGCAGCGCAACTCACCAGGGAAGGGCCGAAAAACTGTTTTTT. Its protein product is CASSATHQGRAEKLFF.

This clone has only a few counts. The chain is built from TRBV28 and TRBJ2-5; D remains ambiguous. Looked up from germline, CDR1 is MDHEN and CDR2 is SYDVKM. V was trimmed by 6 bases and J by 2 bases, leaving 10 bases between them. The CDR3 runs to 13 residues. CDR3 sequence: CASRTEDQETQYF. The CDR3 DNA follows: TGTGCCAGCAGAACAGAAGATCAAGAGACCCAGTACTTC.

In its sample, this clone was seen a few times. Other DNA sequences in the sample encode the same CDR3. The rearrangement links TRBV7-2 to TRBJ2-1, with 9 bases matching TRBD2. Germline assignment: CDR1 SGHTA and CDR2 FQGNSA. The CDR3 covers 15 residues. The V gene end was trimmed by 3 bases and the J gene end by 0 bases; junction bases not matched to a gene: 0. The CDR3 here is CASSFSGSSYNEQFF. Written as DNA, the CDR3 is TGTGCCAGCAGCTTTAGCGGGAGCTCCTACAATGAGCAGTTCTTC.

The table lists this clone with a few counts. The chain is built from TRBV10-3 and TRBJ2-3; a weak D match, TRBD1 (6 bases). V lost 0 bases, J lost 0 bases, and 7 bases lay in between. The CDR3 length is 15 residues. CDR1 is ENHRY, CDR2 SYGVKD, per germline. The DNA of the CDR3 is TGTGCCATCAGTGAGTCCGGACAGAGCACAGATACGCAGTATTTT. Protein sequence: CAISESGQSTDTQYF.

The chain recombines TRBV18 with TRBJ2-5; perhaps TRBD2 as D (6 bases). There are 16 residues in the CDR3. The V gene lost 3 bases and the J gene lost 1 base, with 15 bases spanning the gap. The germline CDR1 and CDR2 sequences are KGHSH and LQKENI. CDR3 sequence: CASSPTPGTLQETQYF. CDR3 DNA sequence: TGTGCCAGCTCACCGACTCCTGGGACTCTCCAAGAGACCCAGTACTTC.

This clone was counted between two and nine times. DNA for the CDR3: TGCAGCGTTATTCTCTCTGGAAACACCATATATTTT. Its protein product is CSVILSGNTIYF. This rearrangement joins TRBV29-1 to TRBJ1-3; D is unclear. The CDR3 spans 12 residues. Germline V gene data show CDR1 as SQVTM and CDR2 as ANQGSEA. Trimming removed 5 bases from V and 0 bases from J, with 5 bases in between.

This clone was recorded a few times. The V gene is TRBV5-1, the J gene TRBJ2-7; no definite D call. The CDR3 covers 14 residues. CDR1 SGHRS and CDR2 YFSETQ come from the germline V gene. V gave up 0 bases and J gave up 5 bases, with 12 bases separating them. CDR3 in DNA: TGCGCCAGCAGCTTGGCCTGGCAGTCGAACGAGCAGTACTTC. It specifies CASSLAWQSNEQYF.